These 4 T cell receptor beta chains were sequenced from one sample in a study of blood T cell repertoires in COVID-19. The protocol was immunoSEQ multiplex PCR, while the TCRdb copy is restricted to in-frame clones and leaves out a portion. Of roughly 76,000 clones in the sample, around 78% were seen once. The sequenced sample was peripheral blood. The receptors stem from a human donor in a cohort sampled during active COVID-19.

The V call is TRBV19, the J call TRBJ1-5, with 7 bases that match TRBD1. The CDR3 totals 13 residues. Per the germline V gene, CDR1 is LNHDA and CDR2 is SQIVND (reference sequence). The trim removed 3 bases at V and 13 bases at J, leaving 9 bases unmatched. The CDR3 coding sequence is TGTGCCAGTAGTATTGGGGACAGAGACGTACAGCATTTT. Translating it yields CASSIGDRDVQHF.

This clone was counted only a few times. The chain combines TRBV30 with TRBJ1-4; TRBD1 matches 9 bases. After removal of 3 bases from V and 8 bases from J, the junction contained 10 bases not matched to a gene. This CDR3 region has 15 residues. Germline V lookup: CDR1 GTSNPN, CDR2 SVGIG (reference sequence). CDR3 sequence: CAWRPTGGLGEKLFF. DNA of the CDR3: TGTGCCTGGAGACCCACAGGGGGCTTAGGGGAAAAACTGTTTTTT. The whole variable domain, filled in from reference TRBV30 and TRBJ1-4, reads SQTIHQWPATLVQPVGSPLSLECTVEGTSNPNLYWYRQAAGRGLQLLFYSVGIGQISSEVPQNLSASRPQDRQFILSSKKLLLSDSGFYLCAWRPTGGLGEKLFFGSGTQLSVL.

The chain recombines TRBV27 with TRBJ2-5; D remains unclear. The CDR3 has 16 residues. From germline, CDR1 is MNHEY and CDR2 SMNVEV (reference sequence). V was cut by 6 bases and J by 4 bases, with 21 bases left in between. CDR3 loop: CASSLSRLASGETQYF. CDR3 DNA: TGTGCCAGCAGCCTCAGCCGACTGGCATCGGGAGAGACCCAGTACTTC.

The chain links TRBV2 to TRBJ2-1, with D tentatively TRBD2 (6 bases). The V end lost 8 bases, the J end lost 8 bases, and 19 bases lay between the germline ends. Germline-derived CDR1 and CDR2 are SNHLY and FYNNEI. This CDR3 has 14 amino acids. The CDR3 reads CASGTSSGIDEQFF. In DNA form, the CDR3 reads TGTGCCAGCGGCACTAGCTCTGGTATAGATGAGCAGTTCTTC.